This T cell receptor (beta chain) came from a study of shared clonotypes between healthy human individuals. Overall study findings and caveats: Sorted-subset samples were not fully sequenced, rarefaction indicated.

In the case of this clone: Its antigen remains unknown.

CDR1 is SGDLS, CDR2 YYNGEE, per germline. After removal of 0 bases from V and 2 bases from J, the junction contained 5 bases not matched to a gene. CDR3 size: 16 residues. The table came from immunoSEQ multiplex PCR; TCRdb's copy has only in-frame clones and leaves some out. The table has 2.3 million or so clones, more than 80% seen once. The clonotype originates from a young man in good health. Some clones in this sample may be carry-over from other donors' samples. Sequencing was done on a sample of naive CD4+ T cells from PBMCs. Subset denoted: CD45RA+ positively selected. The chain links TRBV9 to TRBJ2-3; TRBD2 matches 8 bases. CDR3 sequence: CASSVAGTRPTDTQYF. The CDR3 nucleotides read TGTGCCAGCAGCGTAGCTGGGACTAGACCCACAGATACGCAGTATTTT.